This entry lists 17 T cell receptor beta chains sequenced from one sample in a study of blood T cell repertoires in COVID-19. Using immunoSEQ multiplex PCR, the repertoire was profiled, and TCRdb retains in-frame clones only, with some absent. The sample holds about 200,000 clones, around nine tenths seen once. The material sequenced was peripheral blood. Receptors originate from a man aged 60-69 years who had recovered from COVID-19.

CDR3 bases: TGTGCCAGCTCACACGGAGACCTCATAGATACGCAGTATTTT. The encoded protein is CASSHGDLIDTQYF. The rearrangement joins TRBV18 to TRBJ2-3; D is unclear. The germline CDR1 and CDR2 sequences are KGHSH and LQKENI. V was trimmed by 4 bases and J by 5 bases, leaving 13 bases between them. The CDR3 contains 14 residues.

This clone appeared once. The chain is built from TRBV19 and TRBJ1-5; D is unclear. The CDR3 is 13 residues long. The V and J ends lost 6 bases and 5 bases respectively, with 11 bases between them. The germline gives CDR1 LNHDA, CDR2 SQIVND (reference sequence). In nucleotides, the CDR3 is TGTGCCAGTAGAAGGGAGAGGGATCAGCCCCAGCATTTT. Encoded protein: CASRRERDQPQHF.

The rearrangement links TRBV9 to TRBJ1-6; no definite D call. Germline V gives CDR1 SGDLS, CDR2 YYNGEE. V shed 4 bases and J shed 7 bases, with 12 bases lying between them. CDR3 size: 14 residues. Written as DNA, the CDR3 is TGTGCCAGCAGCCTAAATTCTTTGAATTCACCCCTCCACTTT. This encodes CASSLNSLNSPLHF.

This chain connects TRBV11-2 to TRBJ1-1, with 10 bases fitting TRBD1. CDR3 length: 14 amino acids. CDR1 SGHAT and CDR2 FQNNGV come from the germline V gene. Unmatched junction bases numbered 3, after V lost 3 bases and J lost 5 bases. CDR3 nucleotide sequence: TGTGCCAGCAGCTTCGGGACAGGGGTTACTGAAGCTTTCTTT. Protein: CASSFGTGVTEAFF.

This clone occurred once. This rearrangement joins TRBV7-2 to TRBJ1-2; perhaps TRBD1 as D (6 bases). Germline V gene data show CDR1 as SGHTA and CDR2 as FQGNSA. This CDR3 comprises 13 residues. Trimming left V 5 bases short and J 6 bases short, with 13 bases between. The CDR3 DNA is TGTGCCAGCAGCGATACAGGGATCAATGGCTACACCTTC. Translation: CASSDTGINGYTF.

This sequence joins TRBV5-1 and TRBJ1-6; the D gene is possibly TRBD1 (6 bases). Germline V gives CDR1 SGHRS, CDR2 YFSETQ. This CDR3 has 15 residues. Trimming stripped 5 bases from V and 5 bases from J, with 14 bases between. The CDR3 DNA follows: TGCGCCAGCAGATTACAGCAGGGGAATAATTCACCCCTCCACTTT. This gives the protein CASRLQQGNNSPLHF.

The CDR3 DNA sequence: TGTGCCAGCTCACCGGCCGCAACTAATGAAAAACTGTTTTTT. It encodes CASSPAATNEKLFF. This chain uses TRBV18 with TRBJ1-4; D uncertain. The germline gives CDR1 KGHSH, CDR2 LQKENI. The CDR3 contains 14 residues. Trimming removed 3 bases from V and 0 bases from J, with 5 bases in between.

The chain links TRBV30 to TRBJ2-7; perhaps TRBD2 as D (5 bases). The V end lost 1 base, the J end lost 10 bases, and 8 bases lay between the germline ends. CDR1 is GTSNPN and CDR2 is SVGIG in the germline V gene (reference sequence). This CDR3 contains 10 residues. CDR3 coding DNA: TGTGCCTGGAGTGGACCGGGACAGTACTTC. The encoded protein is CAWSGPGQYF.

The rearrangement uses TRBV10-3 and TRBJ2-3, with 9 bases that match TRBD2. Trimming removed 8 bases from V and 2 bases from J; junction bases left unmatched: 5. Germline CDR1 and CDR2: ENHRY and SYGVKD. This CDR3 spans 14 amino acids. The CDR3, as DNA: TGTGCCATCGTGGCGGGAGGGGTCACAGATACGCAGTATTTT. This encodes CAIVAGGVTDTQYF.

This rearrangement joins TRBV24-1 to TRBJ2-5; D is possibly TRBD2 (5 bases). This CDR3 contains 14 residues. The germline V gene has CDR1 KGHDR and CDR2 SFDVKD. Between the trimmed V and J ends, which lost 3 bases and 3 bases, there was a span of 10 bases. CDR3: CATSDADGKETQYF. The CDR3 bases are TGTGCCACCAGTGATGCCGACGGGAAAGAGACCCAGTACTTC.

The chain is built from TRBV27 and TRBJ1-6; no firm D call. The CDR3 is made up of 14 amino acids. CDR1 MNHEY and CDR2 SMNVEV come from the germline V gene (reference sequence). The ends were cut back, 2 bases at V and 7 bases at J, with 9 bases in the middle. The CDR3 DNA reads as TGTGCCAGCAGTTTAGGACGGGAAAATTCACCCCTCCACTTT. Its translation: CASSLGRENSPLHF.

This chain uses TRBV7-3 with TRBJ1-2; D is unclear. The germline V and J ends were trimmed by 2 bases and 2 bases, with 9 bases remaining between them. This CDR3 comprises 14 residues. Germline V CDR1 and CDR2: SGHTA, FQGTGA. The DNA for the CDR3 is TGTGCCAGCAGCTTATACGGGAAGAACTATGGCTACACCTTC. Translation: CASSLYGKNYGYTF.

The chain has TRBV9 and TRBJ2-1; TRBD2 aligns across 11 bases. There are 16 residues in the CDR3. Per the germline V gene, CDR1 is SGDLS and CDR2 is YYNGEE. Trimming at V came to 3 bases and at J to 2 bases, leaving 4 bases not matched to a gene. This CDR3 reads CASSAGGLAAYNEQFF. The CDR3 nucleotides read TGTGCCAGCAGCGCCGGGGGACTAGCGGCCTACAATGAGCAGTTCTTC.

This rearrangement joins TRBV7-8 to TRBJ1-1; a weak D match, TRBD1 (5 bases). The germline V and J ends were trimmed by 5 bases and 2 bases, with 9 bases remaining between them. Germline loops: CDR1 SGHVS, CDR2 FQNEAQ. The CDR3 runs to 13 residues. The CDR3 region has the DNA TGTGCCAGCAGCCCACAGGAAAACACTGAAGCTTTCTTT. Its protein is CASSPQENTEAFF.

The chain carries TRBV3-1 (or the pseudogene TRBV3-2) and TRBJ2-3; tentatively, D is TRBD2 (6 bases). Deletions cut 1 base from V and 5 bases from J, with 28 bases between. The CDR3 is made up of 20 amino acids. Germline values: CDR1 LGHDT, CDR2 YNNKEL (reference sequence). The CDR3 DNA is TGTGCCAGCAGCCAAGTAACGGTATTAATTTCGGGAGTTTCTGGAGATACGCAGTATTTT. Its protein is CASSQVTVLISGVSGDTQYF.

The V gene is TRBV11-2, the J gene TRBJ1-2; TRBD1 aligns across 10 bases. Trimming at V came to 0 bases and at J to 8 bases, leaving 6 bases not matched to a gene. CDR3 length: 15 residues. The germline V gene encodes CDR1 SGHAT and CDR2 FQNNGV. CDR3 sequence (DNA): TGTGCCAGCAGCTTAGACGGACAGGGGGGAATCGGCTACACCTTC. Protein: CASSLDGQGGIGYTF.

This chain joins TRBV5-1 and TRBJ1-6; 7 nucleotides align to TRBD1. Germline CDR1 reads SGHRS; CDR2 reads YFSETQ. With V trimmed by 0 bases and J by 8 bases, 5 bases remained unmatched. This CDR3 is built from 15 residues. The DNA of the CDR3 is TGCGCCAGCAGCTTGGAGGGGGCAGGGGATTCACCCCTCCACTTT. Residues: CASSLEGAGDSPLHF.